The clone carrying this TCR beta chain was detected a few times. Its antigen is unknown. For repertoire sequencing, the TCR beta CDR3 regions were amplified from RNA transcripts. Second-round multiplex PCR followed a first-round RT-PCR using HTBI primers. MiXCR, run by TCRdb on the multiplex PCR reads, gives a single entry per CDR3 protein. Of approximately 700,000 distinct CDR3 sequences in the sample, just over 40% were seen once. This CDR3 has 15 residues. V shed 6 bases and J shed 2 bases, with 16 bases lying between them. Germline lookup yields CDR1 SEHNR and CDR2 FQNEAQ (reference sequence). The data originate from a study of Graves' ophthalmopathy and Graves' hyperthyroidism. Study-level findings and limits: The blood repertoire also included most expanded thyroid clonotypes above 0.001 frequency.

The clonotype was recovered from an adult man with Graves' ophthalmopathy. V is TRBV7-9 and J is TRBJ2-5; D unclear. Sequenced sample: peripheral blood. The CDR3 loop reads CASRRPGGRQETQYF. The CDR3 DNA reads as TGTGCCAGCAGACGACCTGGCGGACGGCAAGAGACCCAGTACTTC.